This TCR beta chain was identified in a study of blood T cell repertoires in COVID-19. Study-wide context: T cells, B-cell-depleted T cells, or PBMCs provided the cDNA or gDNA that served as material.

Symptom resolution, clearance, or two negative PCRs marked the recovered donors of Cohort 3. Authors' methods: For nucleated cells, counts were estimated from reference gene primer amplification. Assay used: immunoSEQ multiplex PCR; TCRdb lists only in-frame clones, some missing. V and J calls plus clone size are reproduced from that table; the DNA served to infer D and trimming. The sample shows fewer than 350,000 clones, roughly 90% of them seen only once. This clone has only one observation. The V end was cut by 4 bases, the J end by 2 bases, with 8 bases between. The CDR3 extends over 13 amino acids. The germline CDR1 and CDR2 sequences are MNHEY and SVGEGT.

The rearrangement links TRBV6-2 or TRBV6-3 to TRBJ1-2; possibly TRBD1 for D (5 bases). This sequence originates from a woman aged 40 to 55 who had recovered from COVID-19. Sample: PBMCs or T cells enriched from blood (not recorded which). The CDR3, as DNA: TGTGCCAGCAGTTCGGCAGGGAACTATGGCTACACCTTC. Translation: CASSSAGNYGYTF.